This is a list of T cell receptor beta chains from one sample in a study of beta chain features in type 1 diabetes. Data came from immunoSEQ multiplex PCR; TCRdb stores just in-frame clones and leaves some out. The repertoire holds around 690,000 clones, with 9.5% to 15% as singletons. What was sequenced was naive CD4+ T cells from blood. Receptors originate from a man aged 25 to 40 with type 1 diabetes. The conserved cysteine and the conserved F or W are not part of the CDR3 here.

j_call v_call cdr3_aa
TRBJ1-6 TRBV7-9 ASSSLRGFNSPLH
TRBJ2-4 TRBV7-9 ASSLAAGGWDIQY
TRBJ2-4 TRBV10-3 AISESERSGGY
TRBJ2-1 TRBV2 ASVAARRYNEQF
TRBJ1-1 TRBV10-3 AISESGGAEAF
TRBJ2-5 TRBV5-4 ASSQDSQETQY
TRBJ1-1 TRBV7-9 ASRRYRGLNTEAF
TRBJ2-2 TRBV6-5 ASSRYRGTGELF
TRBJ1-5 TRBV29-1 SVGGDNQPQH
TRBJ1-6 TRBV5-1 ASSFRTGVSSPLH
TRBJ1-6 TRBV27 ASRREYNSPLH
TRBJ2-2 TRBV6-5 ASSRNQPGELF
TRBJ2-3 TRBV6-5 AIQGGSLDTQY
TRBJ1-5 TRBV4-3 ASSQDEAQPQH
TRBJ2-5 TRBV28 ASRSSQNQETQY
TRBJ1-6 TRBV7-9 ASSFGQGYNSPLH
TRBJ2-7 TRBV10-3 AITRQGSYEQY
TRBJ1-6 TRBV5-4 ASSLQLSNSPLH
TRBJ1-2 TRBV6-5 ASYWWKDGYT
TRBJ2-1 TRBV6-6 ASSYGTGWPYNEQF
TRBJ2-3 TRBV6-5 ASSYVNRGFTDTQY
TRBJ2-7 TRBV5-4 ASSSGTGRNYEQY
TRBJ2-3 TRBV5-1 ASSLRGGTDTQY
TRBJ2-1 TRBV7-9 ASSPDRGSYNEQF
TRBJ2-5 TRBV29-1 SVDRDSGQETQY
TRBJ1-2 TRBV7-9 ASSLEGALNGYT
TRBJ1-3 TRBV6-6 ASSFPTASSGNTIY
TRBJ2-1 TRBV5-6 ATGERGVSYNEQF
TRBJ2-3 TRBV7-9 ASSPRKYSGGTDTQY
TRBJ2-1 TRBV7-3 ASREGKGIYNEQF
TRBJ1-6 TRBV18 ASSPMERSNNSPLH
TRBJ2-7 TRBV6-5 ASSYSTSGGSYEQY
TRBJ2-5 TRBV5-1 ASSPAPQETQY
TRBJ1-1 TRBV7-9 ASSLTQGPPEAF
TRBJ1-4 TRBV19 ASTLQTAANEKLF
TRBJ2-5 TRBV5-1 ASSIIGRETQY
TRBJ2-5 TRBV25-1 ASSGTAYQETQY
TRBJ2-5 TRBV5-1 ASRLTGQGRETQY
TRBJ2-2 TRBV19 ASKAQGARLGELF
TRBJ2-3 TRBV4-1 ASSQGQGREADTQY
TRBJ2-5 TRBV7-9 ASGGSDTRLPQY
TRBJ1-2 TRBV5-4 ASSLAGNRGYT
TRBJ1-3 TRBV30 AWSGEVLSGNTIY
TRBJ2-2 TRBV19 ASSLLQDAVVPGELF
TRBJ2-3 TRBV30 AWSVSNPGTQY
TRBJ2-6 TRBV4-1 ASSQEQRVSGANVLT
TRBJ1-4 TRBV6-5 ASSSGADEKLF
TRBJ1-6 TRBV7-8 ASSLESNSPLH
TRBJ2-3 TRBV29-1 SAIKRGMGPDTQY
TRBJ2-5 TRBV9 ASSVNQRSTTLETQY
TRBJ2-1 TRBV4-3 ASSQDTGREQF
TRBJ2-7 TRBV7-2 ASSLRDSQSYEQY
TRBJ1-5 TRBV12-5 ASGFGYSNQPQH
TRBJ1-6 TRBV9 ASSVQGSSYNSPLH